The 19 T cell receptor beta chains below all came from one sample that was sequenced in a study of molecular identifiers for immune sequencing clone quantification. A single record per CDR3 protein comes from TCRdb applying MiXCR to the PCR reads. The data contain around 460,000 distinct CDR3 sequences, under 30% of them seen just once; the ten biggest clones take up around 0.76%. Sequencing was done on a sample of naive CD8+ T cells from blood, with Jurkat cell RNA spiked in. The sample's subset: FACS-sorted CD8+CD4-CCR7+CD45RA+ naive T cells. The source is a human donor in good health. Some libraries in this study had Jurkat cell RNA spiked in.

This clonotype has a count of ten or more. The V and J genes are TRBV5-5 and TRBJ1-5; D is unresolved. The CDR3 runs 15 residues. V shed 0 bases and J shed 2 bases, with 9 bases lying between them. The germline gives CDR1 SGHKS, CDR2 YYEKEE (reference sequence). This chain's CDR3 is CASSLAGFGNQPQHF. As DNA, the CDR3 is TGTGCCAGCAGCTTGGCAGGTTTCGGCAATCAGCCCCAGCATTTT.

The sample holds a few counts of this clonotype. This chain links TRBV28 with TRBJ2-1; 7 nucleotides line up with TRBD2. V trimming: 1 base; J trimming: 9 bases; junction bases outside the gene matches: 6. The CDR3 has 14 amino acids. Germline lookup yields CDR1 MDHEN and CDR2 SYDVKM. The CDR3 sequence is CASSLSPTSTEQFF. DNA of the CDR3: TGTGCCAGCAGTTTATCCCCGACTAGCACTGAGCAGTTCTTC.

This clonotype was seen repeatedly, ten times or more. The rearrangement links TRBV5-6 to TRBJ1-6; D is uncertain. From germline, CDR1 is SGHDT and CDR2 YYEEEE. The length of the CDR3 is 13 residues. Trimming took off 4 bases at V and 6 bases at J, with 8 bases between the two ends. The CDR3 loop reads CASSPGGNSPLHF. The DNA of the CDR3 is TGTGCCAGCAGCCCCGGTGGTAATTCACCCCTCCACTTT.

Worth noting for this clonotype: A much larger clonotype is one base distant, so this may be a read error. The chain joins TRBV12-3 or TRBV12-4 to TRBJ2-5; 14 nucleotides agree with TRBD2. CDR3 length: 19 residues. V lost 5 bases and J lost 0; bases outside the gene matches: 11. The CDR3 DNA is TGTGCCAGCAGTCCCGGGACGGGACTAGCGGGGGTCTACCAAGAGACCCAGTACTTC. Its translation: CASSPGTGLAGVYQETQYF.

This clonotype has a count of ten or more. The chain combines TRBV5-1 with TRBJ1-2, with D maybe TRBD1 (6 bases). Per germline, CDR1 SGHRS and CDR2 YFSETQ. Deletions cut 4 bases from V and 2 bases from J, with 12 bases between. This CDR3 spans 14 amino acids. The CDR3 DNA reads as TGCGCCAGCAGCCCTTCCACAGGGAACTATGGCTACACCTTC. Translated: CASSPSTGNYGYTF.

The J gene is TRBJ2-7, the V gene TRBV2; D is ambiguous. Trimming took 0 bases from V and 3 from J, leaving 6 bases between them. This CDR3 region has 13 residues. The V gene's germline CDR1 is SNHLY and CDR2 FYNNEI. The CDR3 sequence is CASSEAVRYEQYF. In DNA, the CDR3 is TGTGCCAGCAGTGAAGCGGTACGCTACGAGCAGTACTTC.

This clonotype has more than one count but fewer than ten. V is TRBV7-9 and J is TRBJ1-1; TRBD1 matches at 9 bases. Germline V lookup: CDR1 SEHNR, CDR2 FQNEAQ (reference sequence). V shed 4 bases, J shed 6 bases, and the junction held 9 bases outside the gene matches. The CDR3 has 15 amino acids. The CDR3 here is CASSSGTGKVAEAFF. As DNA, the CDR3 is TGTGCCAGCAGCTCGGGGACAGGGAAGGTTGCTGAAGCTTTCTTT.

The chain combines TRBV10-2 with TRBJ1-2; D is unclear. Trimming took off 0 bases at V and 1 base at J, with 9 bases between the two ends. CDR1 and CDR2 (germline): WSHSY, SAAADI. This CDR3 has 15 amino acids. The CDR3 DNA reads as TGCGCCAGCAGTGAGTCGACCGCAGTTAACTATGGCTACACCTTC. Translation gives CASSESTAVNYGYTF.

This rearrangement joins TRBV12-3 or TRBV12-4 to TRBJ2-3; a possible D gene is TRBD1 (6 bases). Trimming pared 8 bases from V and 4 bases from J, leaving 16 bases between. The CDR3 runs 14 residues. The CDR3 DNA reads TGTGCCAGCTCCCAGGGGATGGAGGCAGATACGCAGTATTTT. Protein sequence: CASSQGMEADTQYF.

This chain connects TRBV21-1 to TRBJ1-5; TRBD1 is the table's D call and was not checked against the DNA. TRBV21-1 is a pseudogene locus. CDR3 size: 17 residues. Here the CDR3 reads CTSSKELVPRGNQPQHF. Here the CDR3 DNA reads TGTACCAGCAGCAAAGAACTCGTTCCCAGGGGGAATCAGCCCCAGCATTTT.

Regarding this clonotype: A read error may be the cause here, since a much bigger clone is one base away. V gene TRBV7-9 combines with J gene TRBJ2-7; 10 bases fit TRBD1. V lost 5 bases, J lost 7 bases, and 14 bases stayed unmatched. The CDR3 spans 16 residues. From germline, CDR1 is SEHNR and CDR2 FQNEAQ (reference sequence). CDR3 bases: TGTGCCAGCAGCCAAGTACCGGGACAGGGGCCCTCAGAGCAGTACTTC. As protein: CASSQVPGQGPSEQYF.

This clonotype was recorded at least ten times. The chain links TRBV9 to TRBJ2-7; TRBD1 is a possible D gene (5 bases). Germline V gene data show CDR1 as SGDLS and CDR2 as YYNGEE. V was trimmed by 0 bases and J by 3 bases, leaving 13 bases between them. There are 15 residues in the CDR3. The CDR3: CASSVDQGSVYEQYF. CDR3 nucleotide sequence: TGTGCCAGCAGCGTAGATCAGGGATCGGTCTACGAGCAGTACTTC.

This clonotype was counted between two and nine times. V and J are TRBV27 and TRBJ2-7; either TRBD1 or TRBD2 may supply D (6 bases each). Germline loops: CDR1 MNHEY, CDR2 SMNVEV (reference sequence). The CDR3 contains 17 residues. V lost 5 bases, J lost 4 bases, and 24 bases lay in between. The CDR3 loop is CASSPTLPQGLGYEQYF. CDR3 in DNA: TGTGCCAGCAGTCCGACCTTACCACAGGGACTGGGGTACGAGCAGTACTTC.

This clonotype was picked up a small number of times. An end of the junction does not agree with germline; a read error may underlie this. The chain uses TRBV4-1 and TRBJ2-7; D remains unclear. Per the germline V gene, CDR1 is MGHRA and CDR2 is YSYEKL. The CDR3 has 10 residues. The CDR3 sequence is CASSQDSRTF. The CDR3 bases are TGCGCCAGCAGCCAAGATAGTAGGACCTTC.

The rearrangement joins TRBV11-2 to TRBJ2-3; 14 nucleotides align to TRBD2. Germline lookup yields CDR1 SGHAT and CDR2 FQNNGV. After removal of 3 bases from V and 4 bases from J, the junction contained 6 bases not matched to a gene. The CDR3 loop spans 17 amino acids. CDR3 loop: CASSFGLAGGFADTQYF. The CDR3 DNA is TGTGCCAGCAGCTTCGGACTAGCGGGGGGCTTCGCAGATACGCAGTATTTT.

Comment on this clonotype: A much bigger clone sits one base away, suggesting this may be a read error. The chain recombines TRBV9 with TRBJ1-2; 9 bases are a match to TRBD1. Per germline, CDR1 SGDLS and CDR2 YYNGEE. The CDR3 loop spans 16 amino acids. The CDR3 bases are TGTGCCAACAGCGTATTCCTACAGGGGGCCCACTATGGCTACACCTTC. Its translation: CANSVFLQGAHYGYTF.

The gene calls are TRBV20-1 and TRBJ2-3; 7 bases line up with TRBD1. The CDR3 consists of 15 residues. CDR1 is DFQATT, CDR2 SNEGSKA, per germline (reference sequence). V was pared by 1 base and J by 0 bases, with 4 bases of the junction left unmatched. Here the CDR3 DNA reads TGCAGTGCTAGAGTGGACAGGTCTAGCACAGATACGCAGTATTTT. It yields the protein CSARVDRSSTDTQYF.

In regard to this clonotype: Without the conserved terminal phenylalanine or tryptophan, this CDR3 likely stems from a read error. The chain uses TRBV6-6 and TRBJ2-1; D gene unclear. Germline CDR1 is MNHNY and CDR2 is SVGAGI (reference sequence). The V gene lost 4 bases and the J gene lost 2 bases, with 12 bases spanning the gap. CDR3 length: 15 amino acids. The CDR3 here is CASSSGLFTYNEQFL. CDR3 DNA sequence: TGTGCCAGCAGTTCTGGCCTATTTACCTACAATGAGCAGTTCCTC.

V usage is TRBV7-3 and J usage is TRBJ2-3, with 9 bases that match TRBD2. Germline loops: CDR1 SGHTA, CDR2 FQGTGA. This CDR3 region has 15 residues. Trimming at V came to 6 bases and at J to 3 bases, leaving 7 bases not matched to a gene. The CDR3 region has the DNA TGTGCCAGCAGTTCTGAGACTAGCGGTACAGATACGCAGTATTTT. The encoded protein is CASSSETSGTDTQYF.